A single sample gave rise to the 9 T cell receptor beta chains below, sequenced in a study of shared clonotypes between healthy human individuals. Sequencing used immunoSEQ multiplex PCR; TCRdb keeps in-frame clones, though not all of them. This sample carries about 99,000 clones, around half of them seen once, and the ten largest clones take about 16%. The source material was PBMCs. The receptors originated from a woman aged 40 to 50 in good health. Some clones in this sample may be carry-over from other donors' samples.

The chain couples TRBV5-4 to TRBJ2-2; D perhaps matches TRBD2 (5 bases). There are 14 residues in the CDR3. Trimming stripped 0 bases from V and 5 bases from J, with 8 bases between. Germline CDR1 and CDR2: SGHNT and YYREEE (reference sequence). In DNA, the CDR3 is TGTGCCAGCAGCTTGGCCGGGGTAACCGGGGAGCTGTTTTTT. This translates into CASSLAGVTGELFF.

This clone was found many times. The chain is built from TRBV30 and TRBJ2-5, with D possibly being TRBD2 (6 bases). The V and J ends lost 2 bases and 4 bases respectively, with 11 bases between them. This CDR3 has 13 amino acids. Germline assignment: CDR1 GTSNPN and CDR2 SVGIG (reference sequence). The CDR3 is CAWSTAGGETQYF. The CDR3 DNA follows: TGTGCCTGGAGTACCGCCGGGGGAGAGACCCAGTACTTC.

V is TRBV10-3 and J is TRBJ2-7; D is uncertain. V lost 3 bases to trimming and J lost 6 bases, with 15 bases between them. The CDR3 is 14 amino acids. Germline V gene sequence: CDR1 ENHRY, CDR2 SYGVKD. The CDR3 protein is CAISDWALPLEQYF. DNA of the CDR3: TGTGCCATCAGTGATTGGGCCCTACCTCTCGAGCAGTACTTC.

J is TRBJ2-5 and V is TRBV5-1; 9 nucleotides align to TRBD1. The germline CDR1 and CDR2 sequences are SGHRS and YFSETQ. The CDR3 covers 16 residues. J lost 3 bases, V lost 4 bases, and 10 bases had no gene match. The CDR3 DNA reads as TGCGCCAGCAGCGTCGGACAGGGGATTTTTGAAGAGACCCAGTACTTC. This sequence encodes CASSVGQGIFEETQYF.

The sample holds many counts of this clone. The chain joins TRBV28 to TRBJ2-2; D not resolved. Trimming took off 6 bases at V and 6 bases at J, with 14 bases between the two ends. Germline-derived CDR1 and CDR2 are MDHEN and SYDVKM. This CDR3 region has 14 residues. CDR3 loop: CASRYLLGAGELFF. The CDR3, as DNA: TGTGCCAGCAGATATCTCCTTGGGGCCGGGGAGCTGTTTTTT.

This clone came up many times. The chain employs TRBV18 and TRBJ2-7; maybe TRBD1 (6 bases). Trimming removed 3 bases at V and 3 bases at J, with 12 bases between. The CDR3 covers 14 residues. From germline, CDR1 is KGHSH and CDR2 LQKENI. The CDR3 DNA reads TGTGCCAGCTCACCCGCAGGGGCCGGCTACGAGCAGTACTTC. Translated: CASSPAGAGYEQYF.

This clone appeared a few times. The rearrangement links TRBV5-1 to TRBJ2-3; TRBD2 might be the D (5 bases). Germline CDR1 is SGHRS and CDR2 is YFSETQ. The CDR3 contains 15 residues. V was clipped by 3 bases and J by 4 bases, with 15 bases between them. The CDR3 region has the DNA TGCGCCAGCAGCTGGAGCGGAGCCCAGGCAGATACGCAGTATTTT. It is translated as CASSWSGAQADTQYF.

V is TRBV27 and J is TRBJ1-2; D uncertain. The germline gives CDR1 MNHEY, CDR2 SMNVEV (reference sequence). Trimming pared 0 bases from V and 4 bases from J, leaving 9 bases between. The CDR3 is made up of 14 amino acids. The CDR3: CASSLSRSSYGYTF. The CDR3 DNA follows: TGTGCCAGCAGTTTATCAAGGAGCTCCTATGGCTACACCTTC.

The chain carries TRBV28 and TRBJ2-1; TRBD2 matches 7 bases. V lost 5 bases, J lost 2 bases, and 12 bases stayed unmatched. The CDR3 spans 17 residues. The germline gives CDR1 MDHEN, CDR2 SYDVKM. The CDR3: CASSPSGRGSPYNEQFF. In nucleotides, the CDR3 is TGTGCCAGCAGTCCCTCCGGTCGCGGGAGCCCCTACAATGAGCAGTTCTTC.